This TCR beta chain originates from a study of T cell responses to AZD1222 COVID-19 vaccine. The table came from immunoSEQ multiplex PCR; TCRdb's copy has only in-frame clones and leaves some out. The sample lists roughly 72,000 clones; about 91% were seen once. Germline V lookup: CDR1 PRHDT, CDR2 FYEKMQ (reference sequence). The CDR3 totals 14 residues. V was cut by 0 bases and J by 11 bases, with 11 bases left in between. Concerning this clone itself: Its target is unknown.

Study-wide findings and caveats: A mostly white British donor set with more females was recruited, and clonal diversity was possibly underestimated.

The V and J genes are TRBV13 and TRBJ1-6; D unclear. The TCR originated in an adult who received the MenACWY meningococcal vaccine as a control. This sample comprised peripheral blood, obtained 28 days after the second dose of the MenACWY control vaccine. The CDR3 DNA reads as TGTGCCAGCAGCTTAGGCTTCGGGCCGGCACCCCTCCACTTT. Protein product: CASSLGFGPAPLHF.